Listed below are T cell receptor beta chains from one sample, sequenced in a study of T cell responses to AZD1222 COVID-19 vaccine. Only in-frame clones appear in the TCRdb table, and some are missing; sequencing was by immunoSEQ multiplex PCR. This table has approximately 150,000 clones, roughly 87% appearing once. Here the sequenced sample was peripheral blood, taken 28 days after the second dose of the MenACWY control vaccine. The receptors shown here come from an adult who received the MenACWY meningococcal vaccine as a control. The CDR3 runs from the conserved cysteine through the conserved F or W. A D gene is named only where the DNA matches it firmly.

d_gene,j_gene,v_gene,CDR3aa
NA,TRBJ2-7,TRBV4-3,CASSQGDGYEQYF
TRBD2,TRBJ2-3,TRBV11-3,CASSPIGLAGGPDTQYF
TRBD1,TRBJ1-6,TRBV10-2,CASIRDSSSPLHF
TRBD1,TRBJ1-1,TRBV6-5,CASSRDRETTEAFF
TRBD2,TRBJ2-2,TRBV18,CASSPPVAGGWNTGELFF
NA,TRBJ1-2,TRBV7-8,CASSFGVPNYGYTF
NA,TRBJ1-1,TRBV6-4,CASSKEPSMNTEAFF
TRBD1,TRBJ1-2,TRBV4-3,CASSQDSGTGPYGYTF
TRBD2,TRBJ2-7,TRBV9,CASSVGSGALSYEQYF
NA,TRBJ1-4,TRBV30,CAWGIREKLFF
TRBD1,TRBJ2-2,TRBV6-5,CASRPGTGVPGELFF
NA,TRBJ2-5,TRBV11-2,CASSSTSETQYF
TRBD1,TRBJ2-1,TRBV29-1,CSVVVAGQGVGEQFF
TRBD1,TRBJ2-6,TRBV5-1,CASSWSGGEANVLTF
NA,TRBJ1-1,TRBV18,CASSPPAGDSEAFF
TRBD1,TRBJ1-4,TRBV7-9,CASSSAGQGTNEKLFF
TRBD1,TRBJ2-1,TRBV5-6,CASSPPRRQGAYEQFF
NA,TRBJ1-2,TRBV7-3,CASSLMQGSGYTF
TRBD1,TRBJ1-5,TRBV4-3,CASSHGQGNQPQHF
TRBD1,TRBJ1-5,TRBV4-2,CASSQGDSSDDDQPQHF
TRBD1,TRBJ1-1,TRBV7-2,CASSLEDRGNTEAFF
NA,TRBJ2-7,TRBV12-3/TRBV12-4,CASSRNQGSEQYF
NA,TRBJ1-3,TRBV18,CASSTDVENTIYF
NA,TRBJ2-1,TRBV5-6,CASSLAGTLEGDEQFF
NA,TRBJ1-3,TRBV5-1,CASSLKGEGNTIYF
NA,TRBJ1-6,TRBV21-1,CASSKALLNSPLHF
NA,TRBJ2-3,TRBV7-7,CASSPSPGTDTQYF
NA,TRBJ2-7,TRBV7-8,CASSLESRETYEQYF
TRBD2,TRBJ2-2,TRBV19,CASSMESGGLAGELFF
NA,TRBJ2-5,TRBV2,CASTEGQVQETQYF
NA,TRBJ1-2,TRBV7-9,CASSLAVTGRGYTF
TRBD2,TRBJ2-3,TRBV6-6,CASSFPSGRVTDTQYF
NA,TRBJ2-5,TRBV9,CASSPGAGEGFETQYF
NA,TRBJ2-7,TRBV5-4,CASSLGIAATYEQYF
TRBD2,TRBJ2-3,TRBV5-4,CASSLGVSGSTDTQYF
NA,TRBJ2-3,TRBV29-1,CSVEEVAGYSTDTQYF
NA,TRBJ2-7,TRBV9,CASSGRAADEQYF
NA,TRBJ2-7,TRBV27,CASSFWQGGREQYF
NA,TRBJ2-7,TRBV19,CASSTRLGALEQYF
TRBD2,TRBJ2-5,TRBV6-1,CASSEALRGGGETQYF
TRBD2,TRBJ2-1,TRBV3-1/TRBV3-2,CASSPRTGLAGMYNEQFF
NA,TRBJ1-5,TRBV27,CASSPSWTEVNQPQHF
TRBD2,TRBJ2-5,TRBV30,CAWSLAGEYQETQYF
TRBD1,TRBJ2-2,TRBV4-2,CASSQEDRGGTGELFF
NA,TRBJ1-2,TRBV30,CAWSPNSGYGYTF
TRBD2,TRBJ2-7,TRBV2,CASSVLAGYEQYF
NA,TRBJ1-3,TRBV5-6,CASSLGNPGNTIYF